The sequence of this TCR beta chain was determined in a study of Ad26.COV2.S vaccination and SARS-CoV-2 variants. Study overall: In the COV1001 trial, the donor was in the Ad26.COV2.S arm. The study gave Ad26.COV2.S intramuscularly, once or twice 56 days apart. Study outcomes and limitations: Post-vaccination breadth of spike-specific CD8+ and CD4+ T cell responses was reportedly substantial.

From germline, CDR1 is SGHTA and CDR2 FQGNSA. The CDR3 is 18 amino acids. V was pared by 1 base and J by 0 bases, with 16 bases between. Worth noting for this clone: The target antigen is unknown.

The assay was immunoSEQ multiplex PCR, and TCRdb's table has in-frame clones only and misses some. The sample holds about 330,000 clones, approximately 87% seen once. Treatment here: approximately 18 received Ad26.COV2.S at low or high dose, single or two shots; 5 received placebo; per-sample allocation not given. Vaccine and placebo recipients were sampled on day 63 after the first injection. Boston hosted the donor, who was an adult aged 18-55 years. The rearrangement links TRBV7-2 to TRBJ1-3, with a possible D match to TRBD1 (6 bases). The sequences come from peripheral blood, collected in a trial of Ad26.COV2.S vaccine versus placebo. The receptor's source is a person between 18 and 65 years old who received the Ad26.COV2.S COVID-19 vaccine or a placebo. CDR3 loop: CASSLGDRTGSSGNTIYF. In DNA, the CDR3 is TGTGCCAGCAGCTTAGGCGACCGAACAGGGAGCTCTGGAAACACCATATATTTT. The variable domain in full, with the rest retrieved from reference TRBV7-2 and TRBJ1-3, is GAGVSQSPSNKVTEKGKDVELRCDPISGHTALYWYRQSLGQGLEFLIYFQGNSAPDKSGLPSDRFSAERTGGSVSTLTIQRTQQEDSAVYLCASSLGDRTGSSGNTIYFGEGSWLTVV.